This T cell receptor (beta chain) is from a study of T cell responses to AZD1222 COVID-19 vaccine. Whole-study results and caveats: Vaccination with two AZD1222 doses was followed by a rise in Spike-specific TCR breadth and depth. No repertoire was sampled before or during the peak T cell response, only after it. Targets within unmutated variant regions were reportedly found for nearly half of spike-specific TCRs. Vaccine-associated CD4 TCRs spanned spike, dominant at 160-218 and 743-854.

V was shortened by 6 bases and J by 2 bases, with 8 bases between the two germline ends. Germline CDR1 SQVTM, CDR2 ANQGSEA. This CDR3 is built from 12 residues. As concerns this clone: Antigen: not known.

Measured with immunoSEQ multiplex PCR; TCRdb has only the in-frame clones, and not every one. Of 90,000 to 140,000 clones in the sample, 82% were seen once. Here the sequenced sample was peripheral blood, taken on day 0 of AZD1222 vaccination. The chain recombines TRBV29-1 with TRBJ1-5, with a tentative D call TRBD1 (6 bases). The clonotype was recovered from an adult in good health. The CDR3: CSVGGRNQPQHF. CDR3 DNA: TGCAGCGTCGGGGGCCGCAATCAGCCCCAGCATTTT. Full variable domain (rest looked up from reference TRBV29-1 and TRBJ1-5): SAVISQKPSRDICQRGTSLTIQCQVDSQVTMMFWYRQQPGQSLTLIATANQGSEATYESGFVIDKFPISRPNLTFSTLTVSNMSPEDSSIYLCSVGGRNQPQHFGDGTRLSIL.